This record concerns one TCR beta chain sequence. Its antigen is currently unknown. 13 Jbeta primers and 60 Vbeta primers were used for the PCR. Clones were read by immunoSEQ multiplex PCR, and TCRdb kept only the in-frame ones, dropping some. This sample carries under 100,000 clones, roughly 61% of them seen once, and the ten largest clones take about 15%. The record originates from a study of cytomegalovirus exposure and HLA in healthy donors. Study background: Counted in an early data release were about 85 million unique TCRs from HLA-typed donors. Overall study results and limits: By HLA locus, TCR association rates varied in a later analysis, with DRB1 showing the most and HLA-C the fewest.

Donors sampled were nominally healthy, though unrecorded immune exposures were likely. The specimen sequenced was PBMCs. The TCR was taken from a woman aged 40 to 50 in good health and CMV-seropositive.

CDR3 region: CASSSMGDRLAGETQYF. The CDR3 DNA reads as TGCGCCAGCAGTTCCATGGGGGATAGACTAGCGGGAGAGACCCAGTACTTC. The genes are TRBV5-1 and TRBJ2-5, with 10 bases lining up with TRBD2. The CDR3 loop spans 17 amino acids. CDR1 is SGHRS, CDR2 YFSETQ, per germline. Losses at the gene ends were 5 bases for V and 4 bases for J; bases not matched to a gene: 14.